Presented here are 2 T cell receptor beta chains from one specimen sequenced in a study of blood T cell repertoires in COVID-19. Clones were sequenced by immunoSEQ multiplex PCR, and TCRdb holds only the in-frame ones, with some missing. The sample has 250,000 to 350,000 clones, about 90% seen once. Sequenced input: peripheral blood. The receptors here all came from a woman aged 25 to 45 with COVID-19, enrolled during active disease.

The chain couples TRBV6-7 to TRBJ2-1, with 10 bases matching TRBD2. TRBV6-7 carries the ORF label, with uncertain function. The CDR3 has 15 residues. Trimming cost V 6 bases and J 7 bases; bases outside gene matches: 9. CDR3 amino acids: CASRGPGLALNEQFF. The CDR3 nucleotides are TGTGCCAGCAGGGGACCGGGACTAGCGTTAAATGAGCAGTTCTTC.

The chain has TRBV7-2 and TRBJ2-5, with D maybe TRBD1 (5 bases). This CDR3 has 13 residues. Deletions cut 3 bases from V and 5 bases from J, with 10 bases between. The germline V gene has CDR1 SGHTA and CDR2 FQGNSA. DNA of the CDR3: TGTGCCAGCAGCTTCCAGGGCCGGGAGACCCAGTACTTC. Translating gives CASSFQGRETQYF.